The text below deals with one T cell receptor (beta chain). Sequencing used immunoSEQ multiplex PCR; TCRdb keeps in-frame clones, though not all of them. The sample lists approximately 53,000 clones, 89% occurring once. This record belongs to a study of blood T cell repertoires in COVID-19. The germline gives CDR1 SGHRS, CDR2 YFSETQ. Trimming removed 5 bases at V and 4 bases at J, with 15 bases between. The CDR3 runs to 14 residues. The TCR comes from a human donor in a cohort sampled during active COVID-19. Sequenced sample: peripheral blood. This chain joins TRBV5-1 and TRBJ2-5; tentative D call: TRBD1 (6 bases). Written as DNA, the CDR3 is TGCGCCAGCAGTCCCATTGGGGGCGGAGAGACCCAGTACTTC. It encodes CASSPIGGGETQYF.